These 18 T cell receptor beta chains originate from one sample sequenced in a study of cytomegalovirus exposure and HLA in healthy donors. PCR primers comprised 60 Vbeta and 13 Jbeta primers. TCRdb keeps only in-frame clones here, not all; method: immunoSEQ multiplex PCR. The sample includes over 75,000 clones, around 59% of them seen just once. What was sequenced was PBMCs. The source of these receptors is a human donor in good health.

This rearrangement joins TRBV5-4 to TRBJ2-3; 10 nucleotides align to TRBD2. Germline V CDR1 and CDR2: SGHNT, YYREEE (reference sequence). The CDR3 is 16 residues long. V trimming: 3 bases; J trimming: 2 bases; junction bases outside the gene matches: 6. The CDR3 DNA is TGTGCCAGCAGCTCGGAGCGGGGGGGGTTCACAGATACGCAGTATTTT. This encodes CASSSERGGFTDTQYF.

The V and J genes are TRBV15 and TRBJ2-5; 8 positions match TRBD2. CDR3 length equals 13 residues. Unmatched junction bases numbered 13, after V lost 8 bases and J lost 11 bases. Germline CDR1 LNHNV, CDR2 YYDKDF (reference sequence). This CDR3 is CATGSGGGPQQYF. In DNA, the CDR3 is TGTGCCACCGGGTCTGGCGGGGGGCCTCAACAGTACTTC. The entire variable domain, with the rest obtained from reference TRBV15 and TRBJ2-5, is as follows: DAMVIQNPRYQVTQFGKPVTLSCSQTLNHNVMYWYQQKSSQAPKLLFHYYDKDFNNEADTPDNFQSRRPNTSFCFLDIRSPGLGDTAMYLCATGSGGGPQQYFGPGTRLLVL.

The V and J genes are TRBV5-6 and TRBJ2-2; 9 bases are a match to TRBD1. The V gene end was trimmed by 4 bases and the J gene end by 5 bases; junction bases not matched to a gene: 12. Germline V gives CDR1 SGHDT, CDR2 YYEEEE. The CDR3 runs to 17 residues. DNA of the CDR3: TGTGCCAGCAGCGGGGGGACAGGGAGATTCGGGACCGGGGAGCTGTTTTTT. Encoded protein: CASSGGTGRFGTGELFF.

The V gene is TRBV10-3, the J gene TRBJ1-2; the match to TRBD1 covers 7 bases. The germline CDR1 and CDR2 sequences are ENHRY and SYGVKD. CDR3 length: 15 residues. Trimming at V came to 2 bases and at J to 9 bases, leaving 12 bases not matched to a gene. CDR3 nucleotide sequence: TGTGCCATCAGTGAGCCACCCGGGACAGTTTTCCGCTACACCTTC. Translated: CAISEPPGTVFRYTF.

Regarding this clone: Other DNA sequences within the sample encode an identical CDR3. The gene calls are TRBV4-3 and TRBJ1-1; no clear D. Between the trimmed V and J ends, which lost 0 bases and 2 bases, there was a span of 4 bases. The germline CDR1 and CDR2 sequences are LGHNA and YSLEER. The CDR3 length is 13 residues. CDR3 sequence: CASSQDRNTEAFF. DNA of the CDR3: TGCGCCAGCAGCCAAGACAGAAACACTGAAGCTTTCTTT.

This clone appeared a few times. The genes are TRBV29-1 and TRBJ2-7; D is unresolved. The CDR3 consists of 13 residues. Germline V gives CDR1 SQVTM, CDR2 ANQGSEA. V dropped 7 bases and J dropped 3 bases, with 16 bases sitting between them. CDR3 sequence: CSAKVGTGYEQYF. CDR3 bases: TGCAGCGCCAAGGTAGGCACGGGCTACGAGCAGTACTTC.

J is TRBJ1-1 and V is TRBV19; no clear D gene. The CDR3 contains 14 residues. CDR1 and CDR2 from the germline V gene are LNHDA and SQIVND (reference sequence). The ends were cut back, 4 bases at V and 2 bases at J, with 11 bases in the middle. CDR3 sequence: CASSTSDSNTEAFF. The CDR3 DNA is TGTGCCAGTAGTACCTCCGATAGTAACACTGAAGCTTTCTTT.

In this sample, this clone turned up once. The chain combines TRBV7-3 with TRBJ1-5; D may be TRBD1 (5 bases). The length of the CDR3 is 13 residues. The V and J ends lost 4 bases and 13 bases respectively, with 17 bases between them. Germline CDR1 reads SGHTA; CDR2 reads FQGTGA. CDR3 coding DNA: TGTGCCAGCAGCTCCGCAGACGGGGGTCTTCAGCATTTT. Its translation: CASSSADGGLQHF.

This clone has a single count. V gene TRBV9 combines with J gene TRBJ1-4; 8 bases align to TRBD1. CDR1 is SGDLS and CDR2 is YYNGEE in the germline V gene. The CDR3 loop spans 16 amino acids. Germline trimming cut 0 bases from V and 6 bases from J; bases unmatched to any gene: 7. The CDR3 here is CASSVDAGQGYEKLFF. The CDR3 coding sequence is TGTGCCAGCAGCGTAGACGCTGGACAGGGTTATGAAAAACTGTTTTTT.

This chain connects TRBV7-2 to TRBJ2-5; the D gene is possibly TRBD1 (5 bases). Between the trimmed V and J ends, which lost 2 bases and 0 bases, there was a span of 13 bases. The CDR3 totals 16 residues. Germline V gene lookup returns CDR1 SGHTA and CDR2 FQGNSA. The CDR3, as DNA: TGTGCCAGCAGCTTATCAGGGCTGTCCGACCAAGAGACCCAGTACTTC. The encoded protein is CASSLSGLSDQETQYF.

This clone appeared a few times. The chain recombines TRBV2 with TRBJ2-5, with 8 nucleotides matching TRBD2. CDR1 is SNHLY, CDR2 FYNNEI, per germline. The CDR3 is 15 residues long. Losses at the gene ends were 0 bases for V and 2 bases for J; bases not matched to a gene: 2. As DNA, the CDR3 is TGTGCCAGCAGTGAAGCAGGACTAGCACAAGAGACCCAGTACTTC. Protein: CASSEAGLAQETQYF.

The gene calls are TRBV18 and TRBJ1-2, with D perhaps matching TRBD1 (5 bases). The CDR3 runs to 13 residues. V dropped 7 bases and J dropped 4 bases, with 13 bases sitting between them. Germline lookup yields CDR1 KGHSH and CDR2 LQKENI. The CDR3, as DNA: TGTGCCAGCTGGGACTTTGGGTTCTATGGCTACACCTTC. It is translated as CASWDFGFYGYTF.

J is TRBJ1-5 and V is TRBV5-5; D possibly corresponds to TRBD1 (5 bases). Per germline, CDR1 SGHKS and CDR2 YYEKEE (reference sequence). V was pared by 2 bases and J by 4 bases, with 7 bases between. This CDR3 is 13 amino acids long. The CDR3 region is CASSLGENQPQHF. The CDR3 region has the DNA TGTGCCAGCAGCTTAGGGGAAAATCAGCCCCAGCATTTT.

The J gene is TRBJ1-1, the V gene TRBV4-3; D unclear. The CDR3 has 15 residues. Germline CDR1 reads LGHNA; CDR2 reads YSLEER. With 0 bases removed from V and 4 bases from J, the gap between germline ends came to 12 bases. The CDR3 region has the DNA TGCGCCAGCAGCCAAGATTTTACGGGTTCCACTGAAGCTTTCTTT. It codes for CASSQDFTGSTEAFF.

V is TRBV7-8 and J is TRBJ1-1; D is uncertain. CDR3 size: 13 residues. Trimming took off 1 base at V and 1 base at J, with 4 bases between the two ends. Germline V CDR1 and CDR2: SGHVS, FQNEAQ. Here the CDR3 reads CASSLDRNTEAFF. The CDR3, as DNA: TGTGCCAGCAGCTTAGACAGGAACACTGAAGCTTTCTTT.

This clone occurred once. The chain links TRBV4-3 to TRBJ2-7; 7 bases are shared with TRBD2. Losses at the gene ends were 3 bases for V and 0 bases for J; bases not matched to a gene: 5. This CDR3 comprises 15 residues. The germline V gene has CDR1 LGHNA and CDR2 YSLEER. CDR3 amino acids: CASSHRERGSYEQYF. The CDR3 DNA sequence: TGCGCCAGCAGCCATAGGGAGCGGGGCTCCTACGAGCAGTACTTC.

V usage is TRBV9 and J usage is TRBJ1-1, with D hard to call. The ends were cut back, 4 bases at V and 1 base at J, with 14 bases in the middle. This CDR3 has 15 amino acids. Looked up from germline, CDR1 is SGDLS and CDR2 is YYNGEE. CDR3 in DNA: TGTGCCAGCAGCCCCCAGTCGCTCAGGAACACTGAAGCTTTCTTT. As protein: CASSPQSLRNTEAFF.

This chain links TRBV29-1 with TRBJ2-1, with a possible D match to TRBD1 (5 bases). V gave up 0 bases and J gave up 8 bases, with 11 bases separating them. Germline values: CDR1 SQVTM, CDR2 ANQGSEA. This CDR3 contains 13 residues. The DNA of the CDR3 is TGCAGCGTTGAAGATTCCAGGGCCTATGAGCAGTTCTTC. Translating it yields CSVEDSRAYEQFF.